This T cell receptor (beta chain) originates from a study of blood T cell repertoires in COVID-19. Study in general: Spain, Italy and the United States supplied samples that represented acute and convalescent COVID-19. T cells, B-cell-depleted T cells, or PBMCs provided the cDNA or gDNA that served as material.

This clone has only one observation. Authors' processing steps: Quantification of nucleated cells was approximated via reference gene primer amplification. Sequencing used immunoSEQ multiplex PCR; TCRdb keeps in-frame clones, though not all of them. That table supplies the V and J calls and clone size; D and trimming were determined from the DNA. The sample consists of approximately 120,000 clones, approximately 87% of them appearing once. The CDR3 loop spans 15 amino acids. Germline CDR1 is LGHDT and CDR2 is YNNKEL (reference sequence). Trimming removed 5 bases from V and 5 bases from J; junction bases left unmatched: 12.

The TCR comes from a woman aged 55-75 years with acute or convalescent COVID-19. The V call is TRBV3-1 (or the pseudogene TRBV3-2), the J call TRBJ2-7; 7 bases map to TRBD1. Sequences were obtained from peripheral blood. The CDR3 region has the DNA TGTGCCAGCAGCTTTGGGACAGAAGATTCCCACGAGCAGTACTTC. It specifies CASSFGTEDSHEQYF.